The 32 T cell receptor beta chains listed next were all sequenced from one sample in a study of OX40 agonist ivuxolimab in advanced cancers. Generated by immunoSEQ multiplex PCR, the TCRdb table keeps only in-frame clones and is missing some. The table lists 55,000 to 80,000 clones, nearly 90% of them singletons. The specimen was CD4+ or CD8+ T cells sorted from blood, collected in a trial of the OX40 agonist ivuxolimab. The receptors stem from an adult with an advanced solid tumor such as melanoma, head and neck, liver or kidney cancer.

This clone was recorded once. This chain connects TRBV10-3 to TRBJ2-3; unclear D gene. Germline-derived CDR1 and CDR2 are ENHRY and SYGVKD. This CDR3 is built from 14 residues. Trimming took 3 bases from V and 5 from J, leaving 12 bases between them. CDR3 amino acids: CAISDSFLGDTQYF. CDR3 nucleotide sequence: TGTGCCATCAGTGACTCTTTTCTCGGAGATACGCAGTATTTT.

V is TRBV7-2 and J is TRBJ2-3; 10 bases map to TRBD2. Germline trimming cut 2 bases from V and 0 bases from J; bases unmatched to any gene: 5. The CDR3 length is 17 residues. Germline V gives CDR1 SGHTA, CDR2 FQGNSA. CDR3 amino acids: CASSLRASGSSTDTQYF. DNA for the CDR3: TGTGCCAGCAGCTTAAGGGCTAGCGGGAGTAGCACAGATACGCAGTATTTT.

The genes are TRBV28 and TRBJ1-5; 8 bases match TRBD1. The CDR3 runs to 19 residues. The germline gives CDR1 MDHEN, CDR2 SYDVKM. With V trimmed by 2 bases and J by 6 bases, 18 bases remained unmatched. The CDR3 loop reads CASSLIPGQGAHYSQPQHF. DNA of the CDR3: TGTGCCAGCAGTTTAATCCCCGGACAGGGCGCCCATTATAGTCAGCCCCAGCATTTT.

The rearrangement links TRBV28 to TRBJ1-1, with D unclear. This CDR3 is 13 amino acids long. Between the trimmed V and J ends, which lost 2 bases and 7 bases, there was a span of 11 bases. Germline CDR1 is MDHEN and CDR2 is SYDVKM. This chain's CDR3 is CASSLGRNREAFF. CDR3 in DNA: TGTGCCAGCAGTTTAGGCCGTAACCGTGAAGCTTTCTTT.

This chain joins TRBV4-3 and TRBJ2-7, with TRBD2 matching over 10 bases. CDR3 length equals 19 residues. CDR1 and CDR2 (germline): LGHNA, YSLEER. The ends lost 1 base at V and 3 bases at J; junction bases unmatched: 15. CDR3 sequence (DNA): TGCGCCAGCAGCCAAGGGTCCACTATAGCGGGAGGCCCCATCTACGAGCAGTACTTC. Translated, it gives CASSQGSTIAGGPIYEQYF.

This clone has just one count. The chain carries TRBV27 and TRBJ2-6; no clear D. Germline V gene data show CDR1 as MNHEY and CDR2 as SMNVEV (reference sequence). The ends were cut back, 7 bases at V and 4 bases at J, with 14 bases in the middle. The CDR3 contains 15 residues. CDR3 sequence (DNA): TGTGCCAGCAACAGTATCCGGGCCGGGGCCAACGTCCTGACTTTC. The encoded protein is CASNSIRAGANVLTF.

This clone has just a few counts. V is TRBV28 and J is TRBJ1-5; 12 nucleotides agree with TRBD1. In germline, CDR1 is MDHEN, CDR2 SYDVKM. V lost 6 bases and J lost 1; bases outside the gene matches: 7. The CDR3 sequence is 17 residues long. CDR3 protein: CASSPGTGGMSNQPQHF. The CDR3 DNA sequence: TGTGCCAGCAGCCCAGGGACAGGGGGCATGAGCAATCAGCCCCAGCATTTT.

This chain uses TRBV6-6 with TRBJ1-1; possibly TRBD1 for D (5 bases). The CDR3 loop spans 15 amino acids. V lost 6 bases and J lost 3, with 17 bases in between. From germline, CDR1 is MNHNY and CDR2 SVGAGI (reference sequence). The CDR3 DNA reads TGTGCCAGCAGGGATGCGATGGGGACTTACACTGAAGCTTTCTTT. Amino acids: CASRDAMGTYTEAFF.

CDR3 DNA: TGCGCCAGCAGCTTGTTGTCTGACGGACCCTACGAGCAGTACTTC. It specifies CASSLLSDGPYEQYF. V is TRBV5-1 and J is TRBJ2-7, with unresolved D. Trimming removed 1 base from V and 2 bases from J, with 13 bases in between. The germline V gene has CDR1 SGHRS and CDR2 YFSETQ. The CDR3 contains 15 residues.

J is TRBJ2-2 and V is TRBV28; weak D call: TRBD2 (6 bases). CDR1 and CDR2 from the germline V gene are MDHEN and SYDVKM. The CDR3 consists of 15 residues. Trimming shortened V by 6 bases and J by 6 bases, and 17 bases separated the two germline ends. The CDR3 protein is CASRRDLDISGELFF. The CDR3 nucleotides read TGTGCCAGCAGGCGGGATTTAGATATCTCCGGGGAGCTGTTTTTT.

The chain has TRBV7-3 and TRBJ1-2; tentative D call: TRBD1 (5 bases). V lost 3 bases to trimming and J lost 6 bases, with 11 bases between them. CDR1 and CDR2 from the germline V gene are SGHTA and FQGTGA. The CDR3 is made up of 13 amino acids. In DNA, the CDR3 is TGTGCCAGCAGCTTTAGGGGCGCGGATGGCTACACCTTC. It yields the protein CASSFRGADGYTF.

V is TRBV19 and J is TRBJ2-1; 7 bases line up with TRBD2. Germline loops: CDR1 LNHDA, CDR2 SQIVND (reference sequence). The CDR3 is 15 amino acids. The V gene end was trimmed by 3 bases and the J gene end by 7 bases; junction bases not matched to a gene: 9. This CDR3 is CASSIQTSRENEQFF. In DNA, the CDR3 is TGTGCCAGTAGTATTCAGACTAGCAGAGAAAATGAGCAGTTCTTC.

The chain recombines TRBV10-3 with TRBJ2-5; D remains unclear. This CDR3 has 14 amino acids. Germline CDR1 ENHRY, CDR2 SYGVKD. V lost 2 bases and J 3 bases, leaving 10 bases between the germline ends. Written as DNA, the CDR3 is TGTGCCATCAGTGAGCTCGGTGGTGAAGAGACCCAGTACTTC. Its translation: CAISELGGEETQYF.

V gene TRBV27 combines with J gene TRBJ2-3; 7 bases align to TRBD2. The V segment lost 3 bases and the J segment 3 bases; nucleotides outside the gene matches: 12. Per the germline V gene, CDR1 is MNHEY and CDR2 is SMNVEV (reference sequence). This CDR3 has 17 residues. The CDR3 loop reads CASSFLLEGGRTDTQYF. The DNA for the CDR3 is TGTGCCAGCAGTTTCCTCCTTGAGGGAGGGAGGACAGATACGCAGTATTTT.

This clone was seen only once. This sequence joins TRBV6-1 and TRBJ1-1; possible D gene TRBD1, 6 bases. Trimming shortened V by 6 bases and J by 5 bases, and 10 bases separated the two germline ends. Germline lookup yields CDR1 MNHNS and CDR2 SASEGT. The CDR3 is 12 amino acids. The CDR3 DNA reads TGTGCCAGCAGCGGGGGGCCAACTGAAGCTTTCTTT. Translation: CASSGGPTEAFF.

J is TRBJ1-1 and V is TRBV12-5; unclear D gene. The V gene's germline CDR1 is LGHNT and CDR2 FRNRAP. This CDR3 is built from 15 residues. Deletions cut 0 bases from V and 4 bases from J, with 12 bases between. CDR3 in amino acids: CASGLVGTTSTEAFF. The CDR3 DNA reads as TGTGCTAGTGGTTTGGTAGGAACCACGAGCACTGAAGCTTTCTTT.

The chain has TRBV18 and TRBJ2-7; 11 positions agree with TRBD1. The trim removed 0 bases at V and 3 bases at J, leaving 4 bases unmatched. Germline lookup yields CDR1 KGHSH and CDR2 LQKENI. This CDR3 is built from 16 residues. Here the CDR3 reads CASSPPTGTGGYEQYF. For the CDR3, the DNA is TGTGCCAGCTCACCACCTACCGGGACAGGGGGCTACGAGCAGTACTTC.

This rearrangement joins TRBV6-6 to TRBJ2-5, with TRBD2 matching over 9 bases. The CDR3 is made up of 16 amino acids. CDR1 is MNHNY and CDR2 is SVGAGI in the germline V gene (reference sequence). V lost 6 bases and J lost 5; bases outside the gene matches: 13. CDR3 nucleotides: TGTGCCAGCAGCTATGCCGGCGGGAGGGCCGGGGAGACCCAGTACTTC. Translated, it gives CASSYAGGRAGETQYF.

V usage is TRBV4-3 and J usage is TRBJ2-2; no clear D gene. In germline, CDR1 is LGHNA, CDR2 YSLEER. Trimming removed 1 base at V and 0 bases at J, with 9 bases between. This CDR3 is 16 amino acids long. The CDR3 region has the DNA TGCGCCAGCAGCCAAGTACTACCTCCGAACACCGGGGAGCTGTTTTTT. It is translated as CASSQVLPPNTGELFF.

V and J are TRBV19 and TRBJ2-2; D ambiguous. Per germline, CDR1 LNHDA and CDR2 SQIVND (reference sequence). There are 13 residues in the CDR3. Trimming removed 10 bases at V and 4 bases at J, with 13 bases between. The CDR3 reads CATRNVGTGELFF. DNA for the CDR3: TGTGCCACCCGGAACGTAGGCACCGGGGAGCTGTTTTTT.

The chain has TRBV19 and TRBJ1-5, with TRBD1 as a possible D gene (6 bases). The V gene's germline CDR1 is LNHDA and CDR2 SQIVND (reference sequence). V lost 3 bases, J lost 1 base, and 7 bases lay in between. CDR3 size: 14 residues. The CDR3, as DNA: TGTGCCAGTAGTATCACAGGGAGCAATCAGCCCCAGCATTTT. Translating gives CASSITGSNQPQHF.

Remarks on this clone: Mismatch with germline at one junction end may stem from a read error. The CDR3 DNA sequence: TGTGCCAGTAGTCTAGATATGACCGGGACAGGGACCTACGAGCAGTACTTC. It codes for CASSLDMTGTGTYEQYF. The J gene is TRBJ2-7, the V gene TRBV19, with TRBD1 identical over 9 bases. The germline gives CDR1 LNHDA, CDR2 SQIVND (reference sequence). The CDR3 contains 17 residues.

This chain joins TRBV11-3 and TRBJ1-3; 8 bases line up with TRBD1. Germline V lookup: CDR1 SGHNT, CDR2 YENEEA. V trimming: 5 bases; J trimming: 7 bases; junction bases outside the gene matches: 4. The CDR3 runs to 13 residues. The CDR3: CASSPNRGNTIYF. Here the CDR3 DNA reads TGTGCCAGCAGCCCAAACAGGGGGAACACCATATATTTT.

This clone is a singleton in its sample. This chain links TRBV11-3 with TRBJ2-6; the D gene is possibly TRBD1 (5 bases). CDR3 length: 14 amino acids. Germline values: CDR1 SGHNT, CDR2 YENEEA. V lost 8 bases and J lost 1, with 9 bases in between. This chain's CDR3 is CASRPGSGANVLTF. In DNA form, the CDR3 reads TGTGCCAGCCGTCCAGGGTCTGGGGCCAACGTCCTGACTTTC.

CDR3 amino acids: CASSPYLDSGSGNTIYF. The CDR3 DNA sequence: TGTGCCAGCAGTCCCTACCTCGACTCTGGCTCTGGAAACACCATATATTTT. The rearrangement links TRBV28 to TRBJ1-3; the D is unclear. CDR3 length: 17 amino acids. Trimming took 5 bases from V and 0 from J, leaving 17 bases between them. CDR1 MDHEN and CDR2 SYDVKM come from the germline V gene.

This clone was detected a few times. This chain joins TRBV28 and TRBJ2-1, with 7 bases that match TRBD2. Germline loops: CDR1 MDHEN, CDR2 SYDVKM. CDR3 length equals 17 residues. The V gene end was trimmed by 6 bases and the J gene end by 0 bases; junction bases not matched to a gene: 11. The CDR3 DNA reads TGTGCCAGCAGCACGGCAGTGGGGGGGAACTCCTACAATGAGCAGTTCTTC. As protein: CASSTAVGGNSYNEQFF.

This rearrangement joins TRBV11-3 to TRBJ2-5; D possibly corresponds to TRBD1 (5 bases). The germline V gene encodes CDR1 SGHNT and CDR2 YENEEA. V dropped 5 bases and J dropped 2 bases, with 12 bases sitting between them. The CDR3 extends over 14 amino acids. The chain's CDR3 is CASSPDTGQETQYF. For the CDR3, the DNA is TGTGCCAGCAGCCCAGATACAGGACAAGAGACCCAGTACTTC.

The V and J genes are TRBV18 and TRBJ2-5; maybe TRBD1 (6 bases). Germline V gives CDR1 KGHSH, CDR2 LQKENI. The CDR3 is made up of 16 amino acids. V was pared by 3 bases and J by 5 bases, with 19 bases between. CDR3 in amino acids: CASSPRTDLLEETQYF. CDR3 nucleotides: TGTGCCAGCTCACCCCGGACAGATCTCCTAGAGGAGACCCAGTACTTC.

The chain joins TRBV7-7 to TRBJ2-7, with D maybe TRBD1 (6 bases). V was pared by 1 base and J by 0 bases, with 7 bases between. Looked up from germline, CDR1 is SSHAT and CDR2 is FNYEAQ (reference sequence). The CDR3 runs 14 residues. The CDR3 nucleotides read TGTGCCAGCAGCTTAGGCAGGGGCTCCTACGAGCAGTACTTC. This sequence encodes CASSLGRGSYEQYF.

This clone is a singleton in its sample. The chain combines TRBV5-4 with TRBJ2-1; D may be TRBD1 or TRBD2 (5 bases each). The CDR3 sequence is 13 residues long. Trimming took 4 bases from V and 7 from J, leaving 12 bases between them. CDR1 SGHNT and CDR2 YYREEE come from the germline V gene (reference sequence). CDR3 loop: CASSAGASNEQFF. As DNA, the CDR3 is TGTGCCAGCAGCGCCGGGGCCAGTAATGAGCAGTTCTTC.

This chain connects TRBV27 to TRBJ2-1; a possible D gene is TRBD2 (5 bases). The germline CDR1 and CDR2 sequences are MNHEY and SMNVEV (reference sequence). V lost 5 bases to trimming and J lost 4 bases, with 21 bases between them. There are 17 residues in the CDR3. The CDR3 nucleotides are TGTGCCAGCAGTCAAGACGACTGGACTTCGTCTTACAATGAGCAGTTCTTC. It encodes CASSQDDWTSSYNEQFF.

This clone was counted once. The V call is TRBV5-1, the J call TRBJ2-1; D remains ambiguous. Germline V gene lookup returns CDR1 SGHRS and CDR2 YFSETQ. This CDR3 is built from 13 residues. Deletions cut 4 bases from V and 1 base from J, with 6 bases between. This CDR3 is CASSMISYNEQFF. The CDR3 nucleotides are TGCGCCAGCAGCATGATTTCCTACAATGAGCAGTTCTTC.